Listed below are T cell receptor beta chains from one sample, sequenced in a study of blood T cell repertoires in COVID-19. Only in-frame clones appear in the TCRdb table, and some are missing; sequencing was by immunoSEQ multiplex PCR. The sample holds 95,000 to 150,000 clones, about 83% seen once. Sample: PBMCs or T cells enriched from blood (not recorded which). The source is a young woman who had recovered from COVID-19. CDR3s include the opening cysteine and the closing phenylalanine or tryptophan. The D gene is left open where the match is weak. The size entry is marked missing in some rows and otherwise reads once, few, many or a size class.

d_gene	v_gene	abundance	j_gene	CDR3aa	CDR3nt
.	TRBV6-4	few	TRBJ1-1	CASSETENTEAFF	TGTGCCAGCAGTGAAACAGAGAACACTGAAGCTTTCTTT
.	TRBV7-7	.	TRBJ2-5	CASRPFRTIKETQYF	TGTGCTAGCAGGCCGTTTAGGACTATTAAAGAGACCCAGTACTTC
.	TRBV6-2/TRBV6-3	.	TRBJ2-7	CASSPEVGGFEQYF	TGTGCCAGCAGCCCCGAGGTTGGAGGGTTCGAGCAGTACTTC
TRBD2	TRBV18	.	TRBJ2-1	CASSPYSGRAGEQFF	TGTGCCAGCTCACCATACAGCGGGAGGGCCGGTGAGCAGTTCTTC
TRBD1	TRBV7-2	.	TRBJ1-5	CASTSGLGGKDQPQHF	TGTGCCAGCACCTCCGGGTTAGGGGGCAAGGATCAGCCCCAGCATTTT
.	TRBV18	.	TRBJ1-1	CASSPLGNTEAFF	TGTGCCAGCTCACCACTCGGGAACACTGAAGCTTTCTTT
.	TRBV7-6	.	TRBJ2-1	CASSPPFRRVYNEQFF	TGTGCCAGCAGCCCACCTTTCAGGCGGGTATACAATGAGCAGTTCTTC
.	TRBV5-1	.	TRBJ2-2	CASSFMDRLNTGELFF	TGCGCCAGCAGCTTCATGGACAGATTGAACACCGGGGAGCTGTTTTTT
TRBD2	TRBV13	.	TRBJ2-1	CASSPTGTSGTQAPQFF	TGTGCCAGCAGCCCAACTGGGACTAGCGGGACCCAAGCTCCTCAGTTCTTC
TRBD1	TRBV5-1	.	TRBJ1-3	CASRGTGSGNTIYF	TGCGCCAGCAGAGGGACAGGCTCTGGAAACACCATATATTTT
.	TRBV21-1	.	TRBJ2-7	CASSIKLIAGDSSYEQYF	TGTGCCAGCAGCATAAAGCTGATAGCGGGAGACAGCTCCTACGAGCAGTACTTC
TRBD1	TRBV19	.	TRBJ1-5	CASSMGTVLNQPQHF	TGTGCCAGTAGCATGGGGACAGTACTGAATCAGCCCCAGCATTTT
.	TRBV28	.	TRBJ2-2	CASSFLRQGELFF	TGTGCCAGCAGTTTCTTACGACAGGGGGAGCTGTTTTTT
TRBD1	TRBV30	.	TRBJ1-2	CAWRLGTANGYTF	TGTGCCTGGAGACTAGGGACAGCTAATGGCTACACCTTC
TRBD2	TRBV2	.	TRBJ2-1	CASTPPGGINSYNEQFF	TGTGCCAGCACCCCTCCGGGGGGGATCAACTCCTACAATGAGCAGTTCTTC
.	TRBV7-9	.	TRBJ2-3	CASSLGPSQLDTQYF	TGTGCCAGCAGCTTGGGGCCTTCGCAGCTAGATACGCAGTATTTT
TRBD2	TRBV12-5	.	TRBJ2-1	CASGLVPGREGYNEQFF	TGTGCTAGTGGTTTGGTACCAGGGCGGGAGGGGTACAATGAGCAGTTCTTC
.	TRBV5-5	.	TRBJ2-2	CASSSEEAENTGELFF	TGTGCCAGCAGTTCGGAGGAGGCAGAAAACACCGGGGAGCTGTTTTTT
.	TRBV5-1	.	TRBJ2-5	CASSLAPGQETQYF	TGCGCCAGCAGCTTGGCGCCAGGGCAAGAGACCCAGTACTTC
TRBD1	TRBV7-2	once	TRBJ1-5	CASSLLRGTGSNNQPQHF	TGTGCCAGCAGCTTACTACGGGGGACAGGGTCTAACAATCAGCCCCAGCATTTT
.	TRBV28	.	TRBJ1-2	CASSLRERYYGYTF	TGTGCCAGCAGCCTAAGGGAGCGATACTATGGCTACACCTTC
.	TRBV29-1	.	TRBJ2-7	CSVAPGRGTYEQYF	TGCAGCGTTGCCCCAGGTCGGGGGACCTACGAGCAGTACTTC
.	TRBV7-2	.	TRBJ1-5	CASTQRGGAGDQPQHF	TGTGCCAGCACCCAGCGAGGGGGGGCCGGGGATCAGCCCCAGCATTTT
.	TRBV30	.	TRBJ2-5	CAWSPSETQYF	TGTGCCTGGAGTCCTTCGGAGACCCAGTACTTC
.	TRBV27	.	TRBJ1-6	CASSSLWTRGDSPLHF	TGTGCCAGCAGTTCCCTTTGGACCCGGGGGGATTCACCCCTCCACTTT
.	TRBV28	once	TRBJ2-1	CASSQDFNNEQFF	TGTGCCAGCAGTCAAGACTTCAACAATGAGCAGTTCTTC
.	TRBV7-2	.	TRBJ2-7	CASSLSPAGGEQYF	TGTGCCAGCAGCTTATCTCCCGCCGGGGGCGAGCAGTACTTC
.	TRBV6-2/TRBV6-3	once	TRBJ2-1	CASSYRLSYNEQFF	TGTGCCAGCAGTTACCGTCTTTCCTACAATGAGCAGTTCTTC
TRBD2	TRBV4-2	.	TRBJ2-7	CASSHLGLAGPEQYF	TGTGCCAGCAGCCACCTCGGACTAGCGGGCCCCGAGCAGTACTTC
.	TRBV5-1	.	TRBJ2-2	CASSSGSYTGELFF	TGCGCCAGCAGCTCCGGGAGTTACACCGGGGAGCTGTTTTTT
.	TRBV30	.	TRBJ1-2	CAWQRTGGDGYTF	TGTGCCTGGCAGAGGACCGGGGGTGATGGCTACACCTTC
TRBD1	TRBV7-3	.	TRBJ2-3	CASSQTGLDTQYF	TGTGCCAGCAGCCAGACAGGGTTGGATACGCAGTATTTT
.	TRBV28	once	TRBJ1-2	CASSEQGGYGYTF	TGTGCCAGCAGTGAACAGGGTGGCTATGGCTACACCTTC
.	TRBV7-9	.	TRBJ1-1	CASSLAAWQGNTEAFF	TGTGCCAGCAGCTTAGCAGCGTGGCAGGGGAACACTGAAGCTTTCTTT
.	TRBV28	.	TRBJ1-4	CASSFGGARGEKLFF	TGTGCCAGCAGTTTTGGGGGGGCGCGGGGTGAAAAACTGTTTTTT
TRBD1	TRBV15	.	TRBJ2-7	CATSTEQGANDEQYF	TGTGCCACCAGCACCGAACAGGGGGCCAACGACGAGCAGTACTTC
TRBD2	TRBV7-9	once	TRBJ2-3	CASSPRLAGGDGGDTQYF	TGTGCCAGCAGCCCCCGACTAGCGGGAGGAGATGGGGGAGATACGCAGTATTTT
.	TRBV6-1	.	TRBJ1-3	CASSATAGGQGRNTIYF	TGTGCCAGCAGTGCAACGGCAGGAGGGCAAGGTAGAAACACCATATATTTT
.	TRBV18	once	TRBJ2-3	CASSPPWGSTDTQYF	TGTGCCAGCTCACCCCCCTGGGGCAGCACAGATACGCAGTATTTT
TRBD2	TRBV6-2/TRBV6-3	.	TRBJ2-1	CASSYSSGTDGAYSYNEQFF	TGTGCCAGCAGTTACTCTAGCGGGACCGACGGGGCATACTCCTACAATGAGCAGTTCTTC